This T cell receptor beta chain was sequenced in a study of blood T cell repertoires in COVID-19. Study at large: COVID-19 samples collected from the United States, Italy and Spain covered acute and convalescent phases.

This clone was detected once. CDR3 length equals 16 residues. Germline assignment: CDR1 MNHGY and CDR2 SVAAGI. Trimming pared 4 bases from V and 3 bases from J, leaving 17 bases between. The method was immunoSEQ multiplex PCR; TCRdb's version includes in-frame clones alone and lacks a portion of them. The table lists roughly 310,000 clones, 75% to 90% of them singletons. Participants' reported clinical history set cohort assignment. This chain uses TRBV6-9 with TRBJ2-3, with D perhaps TRBD1 (6 bases). The sequence was collected from a middle-aged woman who had recovered from COVID-19. Material for sequencing was PBMCs or T cells enriched from blood (not recorded which). The CDR3, as DNA: TGTGCCAGCAGTTCGTGCGTGGGGGCTAAAACAGATACGCAGTATTTT. This sequence encodes CASSSCVGAKTDTQYF.